This TCR beta chain was captured in a study of response to subunit inactivated influenza vaccine. General study results and limits: The authors suggested that few new T cells are recruited per seasonal influenza vaccination.

This clonotype was seen more than once but under ten times. Its cognate antigen is unknown. Each CDR3 protein is one row after TCRdb ran MiXCR on the RT-PCR reads. The sample has about 780,000 distinct CDR3 sequences; about 18% are singletons. The source material was PBMCs from blood, sampled roughly 5 days after vaccination. The sequence derives from a man aged 45 to 65 who received an inactivated influenza vaccine.

CDR3 region: CASSDGTQYQETQYF. The CDR3 nucleotides are TGTGCCAGCAGTGATGGGACGCAGTACCAAGAGACCCAGTACTTC. V and J are TRBV25-1 and TRBJ2-5; D tentatively reads TRBD1 or TRBD2 (5 bases each). The ends were cut back, 3 bases at V and 0 bases at J, with 11 bases in the middle. This CDR3 spans 15 amino acids. The germline CDR1 and CDR2 sequences are MGHDK and SYGVNS.